This TCR beta chain was profiled in a study of T-cell reconstitution after alpha-beta-depleted transplantation in children. This sample's TCRbeta library carried unique molecular identifier barcodes. TCRdb re-analysed the PCR reads in MiXCR, keeping a single row per CDR3 protein. The sample has about 420,000 distinct CDR3 sequences, 11% seen once. The CDR3 runs to 15 residues. With 7 bases removed from V and 4 bases from J, the gap between germline ends came to 19 bases. Germline-derived CDR1 and CDR2 are SQVTM and ANQGSEA. The clonotype was recovered from a human donor who donated a stem cell graft to a child with acute myeloid leukemia. The sequenced sample was PBMCs from the stem cell graft donor, obtained from the stem cell graft. The rearrangement uses TRBV29-1 and TRBJ2-2, with D possibly being TRBD1 (6 bases). The CDR3 bases are TGCAGCGCGGAAACAGGGAATAGGGGCACCGGGGAGCTGTTTTTT. It specifies CSAETGNRGTGELFF.